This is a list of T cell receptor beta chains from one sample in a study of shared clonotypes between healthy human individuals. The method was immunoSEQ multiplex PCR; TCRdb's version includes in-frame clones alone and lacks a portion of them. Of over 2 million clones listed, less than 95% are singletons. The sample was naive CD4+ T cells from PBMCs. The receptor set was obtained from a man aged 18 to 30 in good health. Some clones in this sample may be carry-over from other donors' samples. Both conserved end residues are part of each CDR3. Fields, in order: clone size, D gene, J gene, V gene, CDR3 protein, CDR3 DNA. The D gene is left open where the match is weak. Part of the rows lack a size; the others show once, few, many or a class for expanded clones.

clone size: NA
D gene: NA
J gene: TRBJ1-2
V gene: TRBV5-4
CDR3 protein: CASSPQGRPSYGYTF
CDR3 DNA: TGTGCCAGCAGCCCCCAGGGGAGGCCCTCCTATGGCTACACCTTC

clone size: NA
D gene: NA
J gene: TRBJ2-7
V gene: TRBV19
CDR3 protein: CASRAAQIGGYEQYF
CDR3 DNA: TGTGCCAGTCGGGCGGCCCAAATAGGCGGCTACGAGCAGTACTTC

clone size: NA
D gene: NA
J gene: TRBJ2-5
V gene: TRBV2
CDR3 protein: CASSDSAGTQETQYF
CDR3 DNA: TGTGCCAGCAGTGATTCGGCCGGGACCCAAGAGACCCAGTACTTC

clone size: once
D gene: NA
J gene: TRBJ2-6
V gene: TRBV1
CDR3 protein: CTSSQVKRETALVANVLTF
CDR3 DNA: TGCACCAGCAGCCAGGTTAAGCGGGAGACCGCTCTGGTGGCCAACGTCCTGACTTTC

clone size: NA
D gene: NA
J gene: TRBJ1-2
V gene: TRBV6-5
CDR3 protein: CASSYSSGGAFYGYTF
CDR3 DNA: TGTGCCAGCAGTTACTCGTCCGGGGGGGCATTCTATGGCTACACCTTC

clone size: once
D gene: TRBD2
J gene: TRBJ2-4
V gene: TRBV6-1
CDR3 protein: CASRSPLAAQYF
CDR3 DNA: TGTGCCAGCAGATCCCCCCTAGCGGCACAGTACTTC

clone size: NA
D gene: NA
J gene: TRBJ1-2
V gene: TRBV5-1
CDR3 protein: CASSLVGGPNGYTF
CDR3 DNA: TGCGCCAGCAGCTTGGTCGGGGGGCCCAATGGCTACACCTTC

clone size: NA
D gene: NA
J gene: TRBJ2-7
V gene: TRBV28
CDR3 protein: CASSPGSPYEQYF
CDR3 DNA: TGTGCCAGCAGTCCTGGCAGCCCCTACGAGCAGTACTTC

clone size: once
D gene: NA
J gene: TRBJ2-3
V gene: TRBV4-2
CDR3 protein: CASSQASGTDTQYF
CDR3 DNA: TGTGCCAGCAGCCAAGCATCAGGCACAGATACGCAGTATTTT

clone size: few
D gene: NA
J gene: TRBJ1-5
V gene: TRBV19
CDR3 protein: CASNWAPQHF
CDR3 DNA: TGTGCCAGTAATTGGGCGCCCCAGCATTTT

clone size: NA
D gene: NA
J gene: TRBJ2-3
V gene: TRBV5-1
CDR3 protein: CASSLQQPGTDTQYF
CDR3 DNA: TGCGCCAGCAGCTTGCAGCAGCCTGGCACAGATACGCAGTATTTT

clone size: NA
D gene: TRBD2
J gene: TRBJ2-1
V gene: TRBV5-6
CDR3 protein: CASSLTSGSTNEQFF
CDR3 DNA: TGTGCCAGCAGCTTAACTAGCGGGAGTACGAATGAGCAGTTCTTC

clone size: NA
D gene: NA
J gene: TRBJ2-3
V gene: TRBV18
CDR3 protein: CASSPVLADTQYF
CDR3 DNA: TGTGCCAGCTCACCAGTTTTGGCAGATACGCAGTATTTT

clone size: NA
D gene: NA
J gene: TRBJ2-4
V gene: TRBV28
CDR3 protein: CASRPRTGLASKNIQYF
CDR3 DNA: TGTGCCAGCAGACCCCGGACCGGGTTAGCCTCCAAAAACATTCAGTACTTC

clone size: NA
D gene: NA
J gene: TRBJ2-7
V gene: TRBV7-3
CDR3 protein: CASSFSSGYEQYF
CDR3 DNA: TGTGCCAGCAGCTTTTCTTCGGGATACGAGCAGTACTTC

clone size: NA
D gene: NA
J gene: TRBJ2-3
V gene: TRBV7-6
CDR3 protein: CASSSTTLDTQYF
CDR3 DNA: TGTGCCAGCAGTTCTACGACCTTAGATACGCAGTATTTT

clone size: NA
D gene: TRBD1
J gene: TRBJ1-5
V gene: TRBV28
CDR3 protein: CASSPLTGANNQPQHF
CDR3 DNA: TGTGCCAGCAGCCCACTGACAGGGGCAAACAATCAGCCCCAGCATTTT

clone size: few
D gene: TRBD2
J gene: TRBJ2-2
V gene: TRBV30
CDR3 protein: CASTSGSTGELFF
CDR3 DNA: TGTGCCAGCACTAGCGGGAGCACCGGGGAGCTGTTTTTT

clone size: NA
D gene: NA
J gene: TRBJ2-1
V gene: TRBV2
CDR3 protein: CASPGSGGGYNEQFF
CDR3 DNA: TGTGCCAGCCCTGGGAGCGGCGGAGGGTACAATGAGCAGTTCTTC

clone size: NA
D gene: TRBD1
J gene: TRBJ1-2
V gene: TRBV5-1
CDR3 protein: CASSLGQGASYGYTF
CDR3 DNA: TGCGCCAGCAGCTTAGGACAGGGGGCGTCCTATGGCTACACCTTC

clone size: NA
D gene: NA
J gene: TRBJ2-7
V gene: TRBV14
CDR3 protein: CASSQGLEQYF
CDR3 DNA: TGTGCCAGCAGCCAAGGCCTCGAGCAGTACTTC

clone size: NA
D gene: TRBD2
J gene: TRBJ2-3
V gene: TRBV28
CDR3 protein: CASRVYPNGGRITDTQYF
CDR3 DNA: TGTGCCAGCAGAGTTTACCCTAATGGCGGGAGAATCACAGATACGCAGTATTTT